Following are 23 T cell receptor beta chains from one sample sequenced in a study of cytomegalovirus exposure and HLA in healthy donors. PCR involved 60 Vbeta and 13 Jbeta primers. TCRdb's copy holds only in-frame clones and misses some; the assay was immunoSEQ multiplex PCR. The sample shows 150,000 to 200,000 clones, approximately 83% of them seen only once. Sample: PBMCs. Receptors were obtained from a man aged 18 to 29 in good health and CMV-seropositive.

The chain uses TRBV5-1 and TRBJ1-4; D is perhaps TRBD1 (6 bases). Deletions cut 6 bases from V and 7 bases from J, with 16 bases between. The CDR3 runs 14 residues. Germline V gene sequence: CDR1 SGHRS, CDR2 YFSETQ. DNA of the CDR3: TGCGCCAGCACCCGTGATGGGGGCTTTGAAAAACTGTTTTTT. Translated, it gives CASTRDGGFEKLFF.

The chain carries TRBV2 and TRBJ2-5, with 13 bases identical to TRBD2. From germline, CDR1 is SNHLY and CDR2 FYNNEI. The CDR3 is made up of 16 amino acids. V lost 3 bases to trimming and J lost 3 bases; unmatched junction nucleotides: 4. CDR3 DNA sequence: TGTGCCAGCAGTGAGACTAGCGGGGGGCAGAAAGAGACCCAGTACTTC. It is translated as CASSETSGGQKETQYF.

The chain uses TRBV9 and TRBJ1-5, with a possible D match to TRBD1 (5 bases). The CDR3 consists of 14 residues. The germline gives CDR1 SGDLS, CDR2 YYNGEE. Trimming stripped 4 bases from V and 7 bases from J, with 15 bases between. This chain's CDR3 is CASSQGGVGQPQHF. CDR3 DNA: TGTGCCAGCAGCCAGGGAGGGGTAGGGCAGCCCCAGCATTTT.

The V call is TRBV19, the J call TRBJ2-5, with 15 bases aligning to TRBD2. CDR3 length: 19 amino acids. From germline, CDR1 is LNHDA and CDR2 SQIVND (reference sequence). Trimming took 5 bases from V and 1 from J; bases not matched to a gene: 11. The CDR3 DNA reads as TGTGCCAGTAGTCCGCTCCGGACTAGCGGGGGGGCACTCCAAGAGACCCAGTACTTC. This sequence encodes CASSPLRTSGGALQETQYF.

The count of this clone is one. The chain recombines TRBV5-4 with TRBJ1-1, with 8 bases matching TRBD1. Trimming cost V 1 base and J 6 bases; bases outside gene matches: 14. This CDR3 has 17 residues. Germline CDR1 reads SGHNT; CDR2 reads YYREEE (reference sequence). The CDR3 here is CASSLSWTGRDRAEAFF. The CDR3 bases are TGTGCCAGCAGCTTGAGTTGGACAGGGAGGGACCGTGCTGAAGCTTTCTTT. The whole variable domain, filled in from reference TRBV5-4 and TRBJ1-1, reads ETGVTQSPTHLIKTRGQQVTLRCSSQSGHNTVSWYQQALGQGPQFIFQYYREEENGRGNFPPRFSGLQFPNYSSELNVNALELDDSALYLCASSLSWTGRDRAEAFFGQGTRLTVV.

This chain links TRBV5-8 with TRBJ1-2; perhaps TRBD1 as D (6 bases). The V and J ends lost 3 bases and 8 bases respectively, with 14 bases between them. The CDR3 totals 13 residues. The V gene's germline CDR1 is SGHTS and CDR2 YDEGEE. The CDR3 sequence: CASSWGHRAGYTF. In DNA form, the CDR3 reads TGTGCCAGCAGCTGGGGCCACAGGGCGGGCTACACCTTC.

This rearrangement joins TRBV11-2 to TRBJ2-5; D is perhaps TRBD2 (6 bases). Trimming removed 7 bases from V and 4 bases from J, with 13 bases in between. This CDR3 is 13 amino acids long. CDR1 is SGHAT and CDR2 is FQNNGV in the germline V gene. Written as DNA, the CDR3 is TGTGCCAGCACCTCTAGCGACCGAGAGACCCAGTACTTC. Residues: CASTSSDRETQYF. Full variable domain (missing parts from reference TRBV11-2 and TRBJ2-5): EAGVAQSPRYKIIEKRQSVAFWCNPISGHATLYWYQQILGQGPKLLIQFQNNGVVDDSQLPKDRFSAERLKGVDSTLKIQPAKLEDSAVYLCASTSSDRETQYFGPGTRLLVL.

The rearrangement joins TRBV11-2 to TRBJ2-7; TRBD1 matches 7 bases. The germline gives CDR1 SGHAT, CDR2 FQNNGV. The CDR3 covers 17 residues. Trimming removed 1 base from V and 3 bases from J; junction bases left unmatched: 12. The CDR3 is CASSLGGLGQRNYEQYF. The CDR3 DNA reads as TGTGCCAGCAGCTTAGGCGGACTGGGACAGAGGAACTACGAGCAGTACTTC. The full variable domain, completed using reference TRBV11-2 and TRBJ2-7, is EAGVAQSPRYKIIEKRQSVAFWCNPISGHATLYWYQQILGQGPKLLIQFQNNGVVDDSQLPKDRFSAERLKGVDSTLKIQPAKLEDSAVYLCASSLGGLGQRNYEQYFGPGTRLTVT.

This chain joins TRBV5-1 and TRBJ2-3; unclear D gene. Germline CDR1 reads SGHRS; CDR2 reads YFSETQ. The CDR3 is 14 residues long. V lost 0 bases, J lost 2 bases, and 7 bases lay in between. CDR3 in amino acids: CASSLVANTDTQYF. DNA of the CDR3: TGCGCCAGCAGCTTGGTCGCTAACACAGATACGCAGTATTTT. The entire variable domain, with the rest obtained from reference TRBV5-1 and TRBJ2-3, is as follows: KAGVTQTPRYLIKTRGQQVTLSCSPISGHRSVSWYQQTPGQGLQFLFEYFSETQRNKGNFPGRFSGRQFSNSRSEMNVSTLELGDSALYLCASSLVANTDTQYFGPGTRLTVL.

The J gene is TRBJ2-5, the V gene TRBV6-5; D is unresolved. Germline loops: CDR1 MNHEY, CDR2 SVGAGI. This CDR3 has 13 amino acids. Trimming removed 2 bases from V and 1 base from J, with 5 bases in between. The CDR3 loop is CASSYESQETQYF. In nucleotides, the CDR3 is TGTGCCAGCAGTTACGAGTCCCAAGAGACCCAGTACTTC.

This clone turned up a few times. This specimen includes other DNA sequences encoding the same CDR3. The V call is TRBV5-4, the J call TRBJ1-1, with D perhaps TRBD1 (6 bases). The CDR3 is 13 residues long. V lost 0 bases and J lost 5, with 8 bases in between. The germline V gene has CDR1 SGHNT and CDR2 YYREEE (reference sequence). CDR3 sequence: CASSLGTATEAFF. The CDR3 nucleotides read TGTGCCAGCAGCTTGGGGACAGCAACTGAAGCTTTCTTT.

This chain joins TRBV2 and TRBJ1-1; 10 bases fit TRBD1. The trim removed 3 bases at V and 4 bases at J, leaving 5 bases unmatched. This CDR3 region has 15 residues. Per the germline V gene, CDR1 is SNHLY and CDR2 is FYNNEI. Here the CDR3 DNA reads TGTGCCAGCAGTGAGGGACAGGGGCCGACCACTGAAGCTTTCTTT. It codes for CASSEGQGPTTEAFF.

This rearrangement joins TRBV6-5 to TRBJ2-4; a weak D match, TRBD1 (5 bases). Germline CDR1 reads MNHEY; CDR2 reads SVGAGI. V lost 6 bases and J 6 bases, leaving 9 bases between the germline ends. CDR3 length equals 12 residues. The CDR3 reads CASSPDRNIQYF. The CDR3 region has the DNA TGTGCCAGCAGCCCAGACAGAAACATTCAGTACTTC.

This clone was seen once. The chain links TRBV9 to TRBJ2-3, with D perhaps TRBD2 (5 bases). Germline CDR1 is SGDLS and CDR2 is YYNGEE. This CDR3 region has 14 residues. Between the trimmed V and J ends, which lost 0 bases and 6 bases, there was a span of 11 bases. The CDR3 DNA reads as TGTGCCAGCAGCGTAGGTGATAGCGCGGATACGCAGTATTTT. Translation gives CASSVGDSADTQYF.

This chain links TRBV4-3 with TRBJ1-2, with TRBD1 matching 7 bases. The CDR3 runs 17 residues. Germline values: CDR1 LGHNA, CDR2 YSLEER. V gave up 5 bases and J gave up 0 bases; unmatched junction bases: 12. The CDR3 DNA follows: TGCGCCAGCAGCTCCCGGGACAGCCCCTATACTAACTATGGCTACACCTTC. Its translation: CASSSRDSPYTNYGYTF.

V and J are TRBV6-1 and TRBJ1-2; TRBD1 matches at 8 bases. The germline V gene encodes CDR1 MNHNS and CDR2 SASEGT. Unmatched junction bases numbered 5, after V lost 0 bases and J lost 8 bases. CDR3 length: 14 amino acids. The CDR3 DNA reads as TGTGCCAGCAGTGAAGCCCCCGGGACAGGCGGCTACACCTTC. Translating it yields CASSEAPGTGGYTF.

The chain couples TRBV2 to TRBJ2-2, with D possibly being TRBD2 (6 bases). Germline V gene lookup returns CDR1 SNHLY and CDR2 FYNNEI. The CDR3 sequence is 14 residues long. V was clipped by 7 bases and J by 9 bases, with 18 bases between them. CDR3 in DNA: TGTGCCAGCAAACCAGGTGGGGGGACCCGGGAGCTGTTTTTT. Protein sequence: CASKPGGGTRELFF.

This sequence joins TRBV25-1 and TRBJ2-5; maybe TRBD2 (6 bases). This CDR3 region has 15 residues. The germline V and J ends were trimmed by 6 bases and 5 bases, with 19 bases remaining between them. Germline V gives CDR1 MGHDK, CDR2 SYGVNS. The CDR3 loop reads CASREGTWRPETQYF. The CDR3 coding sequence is TGTGCCAGCAGGGAAGGGACTTGGCGGCCGGAGACCCAGTACTTC. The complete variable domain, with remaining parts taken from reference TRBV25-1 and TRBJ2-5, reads EADIYQTPRYLVIGTGKKITLECSQTMGHDKMYWYQQDPGMELHLIHYSYGVNSTEKGDLSSESTVSRIRTEHFPLTLESARPSHTSQYLCASREGTWRPETQYFGPGTRLLVL.

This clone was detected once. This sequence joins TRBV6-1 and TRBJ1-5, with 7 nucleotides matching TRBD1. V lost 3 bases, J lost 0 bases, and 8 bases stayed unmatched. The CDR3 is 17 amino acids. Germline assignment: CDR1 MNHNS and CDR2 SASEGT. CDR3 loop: CASSDQQGLNSNQPQHF. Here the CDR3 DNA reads TGTGCCAGCAGTGACCAACAGGGGCTCAATAGCAATCAGCCCCAGCATTTT.

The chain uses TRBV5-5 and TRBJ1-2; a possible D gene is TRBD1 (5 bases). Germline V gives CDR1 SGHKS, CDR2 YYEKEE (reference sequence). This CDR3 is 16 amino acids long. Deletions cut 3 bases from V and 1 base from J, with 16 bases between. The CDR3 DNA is TGTGCCAGCAGCTCCCCGTCGAGGGGAGGTAACTATGGCTACACCTTC. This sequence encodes CASSSPSRGGNYGYTF. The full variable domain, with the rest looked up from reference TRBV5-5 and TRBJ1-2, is DAGVTQSPTHLIKTRGQQVTLRCSPISGHKSVSWYQQVLGQGPQFIFQYYEKEERGRGNFPDRFSARQFPNYSSELNVNALLLGDSALYLCASSSPSRGGNYGYTFGSGTRLTVV.

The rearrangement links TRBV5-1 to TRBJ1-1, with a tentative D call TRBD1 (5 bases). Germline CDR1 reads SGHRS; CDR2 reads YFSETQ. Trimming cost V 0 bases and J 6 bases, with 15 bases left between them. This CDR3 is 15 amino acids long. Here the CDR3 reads CASSLVSTGVAEAFF. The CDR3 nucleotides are TGCGCCAGCAGCTTGGTTTCTACAGGAGTCGCTGAAGCTTTCTTT.

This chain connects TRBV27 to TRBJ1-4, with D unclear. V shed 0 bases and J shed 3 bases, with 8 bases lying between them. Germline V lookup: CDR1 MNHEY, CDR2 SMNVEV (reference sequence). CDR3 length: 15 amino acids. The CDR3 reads CASSLSYRPNEKLFF. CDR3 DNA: TGTGCCAGCAGTTTATCATACAGACCTAATGAAAAACTGTTTTTT. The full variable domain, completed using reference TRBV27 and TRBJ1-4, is EAQVTQNPRYLITVTGKKLTVTCSQNMNHEYMSWYRQDPGLGLRQIYYSMNVEVTDKGDVPEGYKVSRKEKRNFPLILESPSPNQTSLYFCASSLSYRPNEKLFFGSGTQLSVL.

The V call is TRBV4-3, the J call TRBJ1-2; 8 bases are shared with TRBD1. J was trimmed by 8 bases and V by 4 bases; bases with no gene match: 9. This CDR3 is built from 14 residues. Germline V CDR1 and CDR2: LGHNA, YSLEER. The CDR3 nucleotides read TGCGCCAGCAGCCGACAGGGGACCCTCTTGGGCTACACCTTC. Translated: CASSRQGTLLGYTF.